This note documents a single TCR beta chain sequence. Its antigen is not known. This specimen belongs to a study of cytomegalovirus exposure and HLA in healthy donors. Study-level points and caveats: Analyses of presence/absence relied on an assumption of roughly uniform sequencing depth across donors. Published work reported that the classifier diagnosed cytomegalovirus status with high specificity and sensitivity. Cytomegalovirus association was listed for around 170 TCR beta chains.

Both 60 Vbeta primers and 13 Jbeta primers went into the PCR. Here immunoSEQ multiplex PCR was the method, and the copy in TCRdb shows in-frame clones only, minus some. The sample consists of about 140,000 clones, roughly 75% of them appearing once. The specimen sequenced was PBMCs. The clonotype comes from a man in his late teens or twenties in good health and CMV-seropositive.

The CDR3 DNA is TGTGCCAGCAGCTTAGGGACAGGGGAGGCGGTGGGTGAAAAACTGTTTTTT. It yields the protein CASSLGTGEAVGEKLFF. The chain is built from TRBV11-2 and TRBJ1-4; 9 bases are a match to TRBD1. The CDR3 has 17 residues. Germline V gene lookup returns CDR1 SGHAT and CDR2 FQNNGV. After removal of 1 base from V and 7 bases from J, the junction contained 10 bases not matched to a gene.